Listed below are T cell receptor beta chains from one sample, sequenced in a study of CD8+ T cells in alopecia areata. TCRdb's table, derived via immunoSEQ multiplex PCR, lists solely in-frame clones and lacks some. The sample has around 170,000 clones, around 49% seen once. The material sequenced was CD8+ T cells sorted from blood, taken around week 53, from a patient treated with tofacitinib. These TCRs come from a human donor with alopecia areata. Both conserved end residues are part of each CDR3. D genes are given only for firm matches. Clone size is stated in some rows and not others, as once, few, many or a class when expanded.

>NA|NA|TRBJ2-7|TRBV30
CAWSPGAAYEQYF
TGTGCCTGGAGCCCAGGGGCCGCCTACGAGCAGTACTTC
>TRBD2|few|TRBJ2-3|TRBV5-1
CASSSLAGEEDTQYF
TGCGCCAGCAGCTCCCTAGCGGGGGAGGAAGATACGCAGTATTTT
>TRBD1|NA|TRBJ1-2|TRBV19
CASSTQGAYGYTF
TGTGCCAGTAGTACGCAGGGGGCATATGGCTACACCTTC
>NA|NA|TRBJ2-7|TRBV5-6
CASSWGGYEQYF
TGTGCCAGCAGCTGGGGCGGCTACGAGCAGTACTTC
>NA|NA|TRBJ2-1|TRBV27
CASSLSRAYNEQFF
TGTGCCAGCAGTTTATCCAGGGCCTACAATGAGCAGTTCTTC
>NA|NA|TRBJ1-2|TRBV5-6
CASSVPHQGEGYTF
TGTGCCAGCAGCGTTCCCCACCAGGGAGAGGGCTACACCTTC
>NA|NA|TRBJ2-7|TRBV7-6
CASSSPGPMGPYEQYF
TGTGCCAGCAGCTCTCCGGGACCCATGGGGCCCTACGAGCAGTACTTC
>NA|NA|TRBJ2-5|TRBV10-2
CASSESWGETQYF
TGCGCCAGCAGTGAGTCTTGGGGAGAGACCCAGTACTTC
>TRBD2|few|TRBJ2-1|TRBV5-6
CASRPTSGGGDEQFF
TGTGCCAGCAGACCGACTAGCGGGGGTGGCGATGAGCAGTTCTTC
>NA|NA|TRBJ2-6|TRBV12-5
CASGTPGSGANVLTF
TGTGCTAGTGGTACCCCGGGCTCTGGGGCCAACGTCCTGACTTTC
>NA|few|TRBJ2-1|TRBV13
CASSSPGEEWSNEQFF
TGTGCCAGCAGCTCCCCAGGGGAGGAGTGGAGCAATGAGCAGTTCTTC
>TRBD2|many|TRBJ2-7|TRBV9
CASSVGPSGEYEQYF
TGTGCCAGCAGCGTAGGCCCTAGCGGGGAATACGAGCAGTACTTC
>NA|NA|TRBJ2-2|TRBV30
CAWSPGTGELFF
TGTGCCTGGAGCCCGGGGACCGGGGAGCTGTTTTTT
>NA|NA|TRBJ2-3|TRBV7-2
CASSAGLNTDTQYF
TGTGCCAGCAGCGCGGGACTCAACACAGATACGCAGTATTTT
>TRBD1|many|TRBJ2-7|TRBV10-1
CASSDPGQAYEQYF
TGCGCCAGCAGTGACCCGGGACAGGCCTACGAGCAGTACTTC
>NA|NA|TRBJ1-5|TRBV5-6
CASSWGADQPQHF
TGTGCCAGCAGCTGGGGAGCGGATCAGCCCCAGCATTTT
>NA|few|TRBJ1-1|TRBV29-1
CSAWGGRTAFF
TGCAGCGCGTGGGGGGGGCGAACTGCTTTCTTT
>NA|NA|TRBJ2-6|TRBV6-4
CASSDSQGVPDLTF
TGTGCCAGCAGTGACTCCCAAGGGGTTCCAGACCTGACTTTC
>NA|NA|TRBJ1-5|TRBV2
CASSPQGSGSSNQPQHF
TGTGCCAGCAGCCCCCAGGGATCAGGGAGCAGCAATCAGCCCCAGCATTTT
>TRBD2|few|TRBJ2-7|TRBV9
CASSPERDPYEQYF
TGTGCCAGCAGCCCAGAGCGGGACCCCTACGAGCAGTACTTC